These 16 T cell receptor beta chains share one sample of origin, sequenced in a study of Graves' ophthalmopathy and Graves' hyperthyroidism. RNA transcripts were the template, and TCR beta CDR3 regions were amplified from them. First-round RT-PCR used HTBI primers; second-round multiplex PCR followed. TCRdb called the multiplex PCR reads again in MiXCR, with one record for every CDR3 protein. This table holds a few hundred thousand distinct CDR3 sequences, approximately 20% found once. Sequencing used peripheral blood. The receptors come from a woman aged 18 to 35 with Graves' ophthalmopathy.

Ten or more counts support this clonotype. The V gene is TRBV20-1, the J gene TRBJ1-2; TRBD1 matches at 9 bases. Germline V gene sequence: CDR1 DFQATT, CDR2 SNEGSKA (reference sequence). Trimming cost V 5 bases and J 4 bases; bases outside gene matches: 8. CDR3 length: 14 amino acids. The CDR3 sequence is CSADTGTGTYGYTF. Here the CDR3 DNA reads TGCAGTGCTGATACCGGGACAGGGACCTATGGCTACACCTTC.

This clonotype was counted between two and nine times. The rearrangement links TRBV30 to TRBJ2-7; no clear D. The CDR3 sequence is 13 residues long. Germline CDR1 reads GTSNPN; CDR2 reads SVGIG (reference sequence). Trimming pared 2 bases from V and 0 bases from J, leaving 8 bases between. The CDR3 bases are TGTGCCTGGAGTAGTTTTAGCTCCTACGAGCAGTACTTC. The encoded protein is CAWSSFSSYEQYF.

The CDR3 region is CSARVSPSGEQYF. CDR3 nucleotides: TGCAGTGCTAGAGTTTCGCCTAGTGGCGAGCAGTACTTC. The J gene is TRBJ2-7, the V gene TRBV20-1; no clear D gene. The CDR3 totals 13 residues. Germline loops: CDR1 DFQATT, CDR2 SNEGSKA (reference sequence). V shed 1 base and J shed 6 bases, with 13 bases lying between them.

This clonotype occurred many times. The chain recombines TRBV7-2 with TRBJ2-7, with D possibly TRBD1 on 5 matching bases. Looked up from germline, CDR1 is SGHTA and CDR2 is FQGNSA. The CDR3 sequence is 14 residues long. V was pared by 1 base and J by 5 bases, with 12 bases between. As DNA, the CDR3 is TGTGCCAGCAGCTTAGGTTTAGGGGTCAACGAGCAGTACTTC. This translates into CASSLGLGVNEQYF.

Only a few counts were recorded for this clonotype. V usage is TRBV6-2 or TRBV6-3 and J usage is TRBJ2-5; either TRBD1 or TRBD2 may supply D (5 bases each). The CDR3 spans 13 residues. The ends were cut back, 8 bases at V and 7 bases at J, with 17 bases in the middle. The germline V gene encodes CDR1 MNHEY and CDR2 SVGEGT. Written as DNA, the CDR3 is TGTGCCAGCCGACCGGGACCCCGGGGGACCCAGTACTTC. It translates to CASRPGPRGTQYF.

This clonotype was recorded at least ten times. The chain employs TRBV15 and TRBJ2-5, with 9 bases aligning to TRBD2. V shed 5 bases and J 3 bases; nucleotides not matched to a gene: 7. The V gene's germline CDR1 is LNHNV and CDR2 YYDKDF (reference sequence). The CDR3 extends over 15 amino acids. The chain's CDR3 is CATSRRTSVEETQYF. CDR3 DNA sequence: TGTGCCACCAGCCGAAGGACTAGCGTAGAAGAGACCCAGTACTTC.

Regarding this clonotype: Since a much larger clone is just one base distant, this may be a read error. The chain recombines TRBV12-3 or TRBV12-4 with TRBJ2-7, with TRBD2 matching over 9 bases. The CDR3 is 12 amino acids. J lost 6 bases, V lost 6 bases, and 3 bases had no gene match. CDR3 DNA: TGTGCCAGCAGGCGCGGGGGGGGCGAGCAGTACTTC. Residues: CASRRGGGEQYF.

This clonotype appeared many times. The genes are TRBV6-4 and TRBJ2-2, with 7 positions matching TRBD2. Germline CDR1 and CDR2: MRHNA and SNTAGT. The CDR3 extends over 14 amino acids. J gave up 3 bases and V 11 bases, and 9 bases lay outside the gene matches. CDR3 sequence reads: CASAAGEDTGELFF. CDR3 bases: TGTGCCTCAGCGGCGGGGGAGGACACCGGGGAGCTGTTTTTT.

The gene calls are TRBV28 and TRBJ1-1; D is perhaps TRBD1 (6 bases). Germline V gives CDR1 MDHEN, CDR2 SYDVKM. Trimming removed 7 bases at V and 1 base at J, with 16 bases between. CDR3 length: 15 residues. The CDR3 coding sequence is TGTGCCAGCATTATTTACAGGGTCCGGAACACTGAAGCTTTCTTT. Protein sequence: CASIIYRVRNTEAFF.

This clonotype appeared many times. The rearrangement links TRBV7-2 to TRBJ2-1; TRBD1 agrees at 9 bases. Trimming at V came to 4 bases and at J to 8 bases, leaving 9 bases not matched to a gene. Germline lookup yields CDR1 SGHTA and CDR2 FQGNSA. The CDR3 runs 15 residues. The CDR3 loop is CASSSLGTGRYEQFF. CDR3 DNA sequence: TGTGCCAGCAGCTCCCTCGGGACAGGGAGGTATGAGCAGTTCTTC.

This clonotype appeared many times. An end of the junction does not agree with germline; a read error may underlie this. CDR3 in DNA: TGCAGGGTTGGGGAAGGGCTGATGAACACTGAAGCTTTCTTT. It codes for CRVGEGLMNTEAFF. The rearrangement joins TRBV29-1 to TRBJ1-1; no clear D. Germline CDR1 reads SQVTM; CDR2 reads ANQGSEA. This CDR3 region has 14 residues.

The sample holds many counts of this clonotype. The gene calls are TRBV4-1 and TRBJ2-5; maybe TRBD2 (5 bases). Trimming took off 3 bases at V and 5 bases at J, with 10 bases between the two ends. Germline V gene sequence: CDR1 MGHRA, CDR2 YSYEKL. The CDR3 length is 13 residues. As DNA, the CDR3 is TGCGCCAGCAGCCATAGCGAGAGGGAGACCCAGTACTTC. Translating gives CASSHSERETQYF.

This clonotype occurred many times. The J gene is TRBJ2-5, the V gene TRBV7-8; possibly TRBD2 for D (6 bases). Trimming left V 2 bases short and J 1 base short, with 11 bases between. The CDR3 extends over 15 amino acids. The germline V gene encodes CDR1 SGHVS and CDR2 FQNEAQ. CDR3 nucleotide sequence: TGTGCCAGCAGCTTACCCGGGAGTGGCCAAGAGACCCAGTACTTC. Its translation: CASSLPGSGQETQYF.

Ten or more counts support this clonotype. This sequence joins TRBV30 and TRBJ1-5; D might be TRBD1 (6 bases). The CDR3 has 18 amino acids. V gave up 1 base and J gave up 6 bases, with 25 bases separating them. Germline V gene data show CDR1 as GTSNPN and CDR2 as SVGIG (reference sequence). For the CDR3, the DNA is TGTGCCTGGAGTGCCAACGCCCCCGTTAGTAGGGGGGGTCAGCCCCAGCATTTT. Translated: CAWSANAPVSRGGQPQHF.

This clonotype was seen at least ten times. One junction end does not reproduce the germline sequence, and a read error may be involved. The chain carries TRBV6-1 and TRBJ1-1; no firm D call. Germline CDR1 MNHNS, CDR2 SASEGT. CDR3 length: 14 residues. The CDR3 nucleotides read TGCGCCAGCAGTGAATGGGTGGAGAACACTGAAGCTTTCTTT. Translated: CASSEWVENTEAFF.

The CDR3 region is CASTLGLAWDEQYF. DNA of the CDR3: TGTGCCAGCACCCTAGGACTAGCGTGGGACGAGCAGTACTTC. The chain carries TRBV28 and TRBJ2-7; the match to TRBD2 covers 9 bases. The ends lost 7 bases at V and 5 bases at J; junction bases unmatched: 9. Germline V gene sequence: CDR1 MDHEN, CDR2 SYDVKM. The CDR3 is 14 residues long.